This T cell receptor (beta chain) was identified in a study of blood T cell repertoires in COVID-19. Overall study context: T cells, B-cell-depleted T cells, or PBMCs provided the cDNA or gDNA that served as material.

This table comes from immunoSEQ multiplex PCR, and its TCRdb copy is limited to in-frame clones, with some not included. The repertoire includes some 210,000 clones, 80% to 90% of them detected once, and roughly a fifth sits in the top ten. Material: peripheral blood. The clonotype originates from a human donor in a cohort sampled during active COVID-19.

This chain's CDR3 is CASSSAVMEGTEAFF. Written as DNA, the CDR3 is TGTGCCAGCAGCTCGGCTGTTATGGAGGGCACTGAAGCTTTCTTT. The rearrangement uses TRBV7-2 and TRBJ1-1; no definite D call. V shed 4 bases and J shed 4 bases, with 16 bases lying between them. This CDR3 comprises 15 residues. Germline V gives CDR1 SGHTA, CDR2 FQGNSA.